This is a list of T cell receptor beta chains from one sample in a study of cytomegalovirus exposure and HLA in healthy donors. Produced via immunoSEQ multiplex PCR; TCRdb's table is partial and in-frame only. The sample has about 160,000 clones; under 75% are singletons. Source material: PBMCs. These TCRs come from a woman aged 55-69 years in good health and CMV-seropositive. Each CDR3 is given with its conserved first and last residue.

j_call cdr3_length v_call cdr3_aa
TRBJ2-7 16 TRBV11-2 CASSLTSGRSSYEQYF
TRBJ1-2 15 TRBV6-1 CASSEAGTGVYGYTF
TRBJ2-1 14 TRBV5-1 CASNLAGPFNEQFF
TRBJ2-7 18 TRBV23-1 CASSQSPPGQGVTYEQYF
TRBJ2-7 14 TRBV6-1 CASSPRGGAYEQYF
TRBJ2-7 15 TRBV2 CASSAQQGGSYEQYF
TRBJ2-2 13 TRBV25-1 CASSPGVTGELFF
TRBJ1-1 14 TRBV29-1 CSVDTPRTTSEAFF
TRBJ1-5 13 TRBV27 CASSFGVNQPQHF
TRBJ2-1 14 TRBV9 CASSSRDIADEQFF
TRBJ2-3 16 TRBV5-1 CASSSWGGAVSDTQYF
TRBJ1-1 15 TRBV19 CASSKKGLLVAEAFF
TRBJ2-7 15 TRBV9 CASSRTGVQEDEQYF
TRBJ2-2 11 TRBV11-2 CASSSTGELFF
TRBJ2-5 15 TRBV7-6 CASSSTSGRAETQYF
TRBJ2-1 15 TRBV27 CASSRDSSSYNEQFF
TRBJ1-1 17 TRBV28 CASSLIQGAVGNTEAFF